This T cell receptor (beta chain) came from a study of blood T cells in healthy people across ages. Study-wide findings and caveats: Possibly, changes in expanded clonotypes were confounded because donor CMV status was unknown. The authors considered diversity estimates from one million T cells to be underestimates.

The ends lost 8 bases at V and 7 bases at J; junction bases unmatched: 18. CDR3 length: 16 amino acids. Germline V lookup: CDR1 SEHNR, CDR2 FQNEAQ (reference sequence). Turning to this clonotype: Its antigen is as yet unknown. It may be a read error: a sequence one base away is much more abundant.

It was with a sample-barcoded 5' primer and a J-beta primer mix that a second PCR of roughly 7 to 12 cycles was run. TCRdb independently ran MiXCR on the 5' RACE reads; one entry per CDR3 protein. The sample yields over 600,000 distinct CDR3 sequences, 40% to 45% seen once. The draw of peripheral blood yielded around 9.6 milliliters from each donor. Total RNA extracted from each sample amounted to at least 5.5 micrograms. The source is a man older than 75 in good health. The chain recombines TRBV7-9 with TRBJ2-7; 9 bases agree with TRBD2. Sequencing used blood. Here the CDR3 DNA reads TGTGCCAGCGGGGATAGCGGGAGAATCCTAAAGTCTGAGCAGTACTTC. Protein: CASGDSGRILKSEQYF.